What follows describes a single T cell receptor (beta chain). This record belongs to a study of blood T cell repertoires in COVID-19. Overall study context: Acute and convalescent COVID-19 specimens originated in the United States, Italy and Spain.

The ends lost 6 bases at V and 0 bases at J; junction bases unmatched: 5. CDR3 size: 14 residues. Germline V gives CDR1 MNHEY, CDR2 SMNVEV (reference sequence). The assay was immunoSEQ multiplex PCR, and TCRdb's table has in-frame clones only and misses some. The table records fewer than 300,000 clones, 70% to 90% of them present only once. The sequence came from a human donor with COVID-19, enrolled during active disease. The donor label of this sample is uncertain. The chain joins TRBV27 to TRBJ2-7, with 7 bases fitting TRBD2. Sequenced input: peripheral blood. The CDR3 nucleotides are TGTGCCAGCAGACTAGCGCCGAACTCCTACGAGCAGTACTTC. Its protein is CASRLAPNSYEQYF.